This T cell receptor beta chain appears in the sequencing data of a study of neurological immune-mediated disorders. The study's findings and limits: Patients with HTLV-1-associated myelopathy had the highest level of TCR clonal expansion, whereas patients with multiple sclerosis had the lowest level, falling beneath the level found in healthy controls.

The table lists this clonotype with many counts. What it recognizes is unknown. The V gene's germline CDR1 is DFQATT and CDR2 SNEGSKA (reference sequence). CDR3 length: 16 residues. V lost 0 bases, J lost 5 bases, and 10 bases stayed unmatched. The cDNA was generated by 5'RACE with 10-nucleotide random UMIs. A single run covered 15-18 subjects with over 180 million TCR-beta sequences. From the 5' RACE reads, TCRdb called clonotypes with MiXCR, one entry per CDR3 protein. Counted here are about 59,000 distinct CDR3 sequences, approximately 25% occurring once; the ten biggest clones make up about 4.5%. Noted time point: technical triplicate 2.

This sequence was found in a man aged 60-69 years with HTLV-1-associated myelopathy (HAM/TSP). Material for sequencing was PBMCs. The gene calls are TRBV20-1 and TRBJ2-3; the match to TRBD2 covers 8 bases. As DNA, the CDR3 is TGCAGTGCTAGAGATGCCGCCGGGACTAGGGTAGATACGCAGTATTTT. This translates into CSARDAAGTRVDTQYF.